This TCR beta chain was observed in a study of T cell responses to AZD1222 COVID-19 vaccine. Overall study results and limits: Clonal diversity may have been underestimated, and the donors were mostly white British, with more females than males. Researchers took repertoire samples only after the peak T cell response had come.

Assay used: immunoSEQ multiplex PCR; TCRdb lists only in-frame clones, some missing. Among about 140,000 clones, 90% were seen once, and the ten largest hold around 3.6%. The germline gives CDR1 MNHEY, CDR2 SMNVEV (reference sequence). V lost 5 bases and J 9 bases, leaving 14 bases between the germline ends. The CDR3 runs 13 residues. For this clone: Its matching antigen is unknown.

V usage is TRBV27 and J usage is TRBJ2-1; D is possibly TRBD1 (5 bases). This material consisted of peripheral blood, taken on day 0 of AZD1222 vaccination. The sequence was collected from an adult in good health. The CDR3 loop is CASSHRTGPEQFF. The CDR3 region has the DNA TGTGCCAGCAGTCACAGGACGGGCCCTGAGCAGTTCTTC.